This is a list of T cell receptor beta chains from one sample in a study of Graves' ophthalmopathy and Graves' hyperthyroidism. MiXCR, run by TCRdb on the multiplex PCR reads, gives a single entry per CDR3 protein. The sample contains about 500,000 distinct CDR3 sequences, 14% of which appear only once. Sequencing was done on a sample of blood. The receptor source for this set is a woman aged 25 to 39 with Graves' ophthalmopathy. Each CDR3 is given with its conserved first and last residue. A D gene is named only where the DNA matches it firmly. Not every row has a clone size; where given, it reads once, few, many or a size class.

size,J,D,V,DNA,CDR3
many,TRBJ2-5,-,TRBV7-2,TGTGCCAGCAGCTTATCGGGGGTGGAGCAAGAGACCCAGTACTTC,CASSLSGVEQETQYF
few,TRBJ2-5,-,TRBV6-1,TGTGCCAGCAGTCCCCAGGAGAGAGAGACCCAGTACTTC,CASSPQERETQYF
many,TRBJ1-3,-,TRBV12-3/TRBV12-4,TGTGCCAGCACCCAGGGCCTGACTGGAAACACCATATATTTT,CASTQGLTGNTIYF
-,TRBJ2-3,-,TRBV12-3/TRBV12-4,TGTGCCAGCAGTCTCACAGGGCTGGGAGATACGCAGTATTTT,CASSLTGLGDTQYF
many,TRBJ2-2,TRBD2,TRBV11-2,TGTGCCAGCAGCCCCGGGCTAGCGGGAGGGTCGGACACCGGGGAGCTGTTTTTT,CASSPGLAGGSDTGELFF
many,TRBJ2-7,-,TRBV5-1,TGCGCCAGCAGCCTCACGATCGCGACAGTGTCCTACGAGCAGTACTTC,CASSLTIATVSYEQYF
many,TRBJ1-1,-,TRBV6-1,TGTGCCAGCAGTGAAAGGACATCTGAAGCTTTCTTT,CASSERTSEAFF
many,TRBJ1-2,TRBD1,TRBV28,TGTGCCAGCCGGGACAGGGTAGGGATGGGCTACACCTTC,CASRDRVGMGYTF
many,TRBJ2-7,-,TRBV20-1,TGCAGTGCTGGCCAACCGTACGAGCAGTACTTC,CSAGQPYEQYF
many,TRBJ1-2,TRBD1,TRBV12-3/TRBV12-4,TGTGCCAGCAGCCCGGGACAGACCGGCTACACCTTC,CASSPGQTGYTF
few,TRBJ2-2,-,TRBV12-3/TRBV12-4,TGTGCCAGCAGTTGGATGGGTCGGACCGGGGAGCTGTTTTTT,CASSWMGRTGELFF
many,TRBJ1-1,TRBD1,TRBV6-2/TRBV6-3,TGTGCCAGCAGTTCCAACAGGGGGTACACTGAAGCTTTCTTT,CASSSNRGYTEAFF
many,TRBJ1-5,-,TRBV12-3/TRBV12-4,TGTGCCAGCAGTTTTGGGGGGCGCGGGGGCAATCAGCCCCAGCATTTT,CASSFGGRGGNQPQHF
many,TRBJ2-7,-,TRBV2,TGTGCCAGCAGTGAAGCTGCGGGGGGCGGGACAGGGCTCAACGAGCAGTACTTC,CASSEAAGGGTGLNEQYF
many,TRBJ2-7,-,TRBV12-3/TRBV12-4,TGTGCCAGCAGTTTCTCCGCCGGACGTCGCGCTGCTTACGAGCAGTACTTC,CASSFSAGRRAAYEQYF
many,TRBJ2-7,-,TRBV6-2/TRBV6-3,TGTGCCAGCAGACGTAGCTCCTACGAGCAGTACTTC,CASRRSSYEQYF
many,TRBJ1-1,-,TRBV28,TGTGCCAGCAGTCCGGCTATGTACACTGAAGCTTTCTTT,CASSPAMYTEAFF
many,TRBJ1-5,-,TRBV5-1,TGCGCCAGCAGCTTGGGGCAGATTAAAATATTTCGGCCCCAGCATTTT,CASSLGQIKIFRPQHF
many,TRBJ2-7,TRBD1,TRBV12-3/TRBV12-4,TGTGCCGGCAGTTTTTTGCAGGGGGACGAGCAGTACTTC,CAGSFLQGDEQYF
many,TRBJ2-7,TRBD1,TRBV4-1,TGCGCCAGCAGCCGATACCCGGGACAGGAGACCTACGAGCAGTACTTC,CASSRYPGQETYEQYF
few,TRBJ1-1,-,TRBV3-1,TGTGCCAGCAGCCAAGAGGTTTTGAACACTGAAGCTTTCTTT,CASSQEVLNTEAFF
many,TRBJ2-5,TRBD1,TRBV2,TGTGCCAGCAGTGAAAGAGGGACAGGGATTCAAGAGACCCAGTACTTC,CASSERGTGIQETQYF
many,TRBJ2-7,TRBD1,TRBV20-1,TGCAGTGCTAAGACAGGGGCCCACGAGCAGTACTTC,CSAKTGAHEQYF
few,TRBJ2-7,-,TRBV7-3,TGTGCCAGCAGCTTAAACGGATCCTACGAGCAGTACTTC,CASSLNGSYEQYF
many,TRBJ2-7,TRBD1,TRBV30,TGTGCCTGGAGTGTACTTCCTCCCACCCCGGGACAGTCACACGAGCAGTACTTC,CAWSVLPPTPGQSHEQYF
few,TRBJ2-1,-,TRBV20-1,TGCAGTGTCCGGGACGGGAATTACAATGAGCAGTTCTTC,CSVRDGNYNEQFF
many,TRBJ2-5,TRBD1,TRBV20-1,TGCAGTGCTAGAGACAGGGGGCTAGGAGAGACCCAGTACTTC,CSARDRGLGETQYF
-,TRBJ1-2,-,TRBV6-1,TGTGCCAGCAGACCGAGTGACAGGCGGGTCCATGGCTACACCTTC,CASRPSDRRVHGYTF
many,TRBJ1-3,-,TRBV6-5,TGTGCCAGCAGTTTCCCAGGGGCCTCTGGAAACACCATATATTTT,CASSFPGASGNTIYF